Listed below are T cell receptor beta chains from one sample, sequenced in a study of cytomegalovirus exposure and HLA in healthy donors. Some clones are missing from TCRdb's copy, which holds only in-frame ones; the method was immunoSEQ multiplex PCR. The profile shows around 80,000 clones, roughly 72% of them singletons. Specimen: PBMCs. The source is a man between 40 and 49 years old in good health and CMV-seropositive. The CDR3 runs from the conserved cysteine through the conserved F or W. Fields, in order: clone size, J gene, V gene, D gene, CDR3 protein. A D gene is named only where the DNA matches it firmly. Some rows have no size entry. The others give once, few or many, or a class for an expanded clone.

>.|TRBJ1-4|TRBV2|.
CASSGQGLKYEKLFF
>.|TRBJ2-2|TRBV2|.
CASSDSVLGGIANTGELFF
>.|TRBJ2-7|TRBV5-4|TRBD2
CASSSGTSGSYEQYF
>.|TRBJ1-2|TRBV29-1|TRBD1
CSVRTGEGFGYTF
>.|TRBJ1-5|TRBV7-9|TRBD1
CASSLAGQGSQPQHF
>.|TRBJ2-1|TRBV6-5|TRBD2
CASSYGLAEYNEQFF
>once|TRBJ2-3|TRBV5-1|.
CASSLGDPSYTDTQYF
>.|TRBJ1-3|TRBV2|TRBD1
CASSDGQGRRNTIYF
>.|TRBJ1-1|TRBV28|.
CASRLVRGDTEAFF
>.|TRBJ1-2|TRBV7-8|.
CASSLGVSNSGYTF
>.|TRBJ2-5|TRBV11-3|TRBD2
CASSPGTSGVRETQYF
>.|TRBJ2-3|TRBV29-1|TRBD1
CSALGGTGTDTQYF
>.|TRBJ1-2|TRBV21-1|.
CASSKVMRGYTF
>.|TRBJ1-2|TRBV15|.
CATSRDQGRGYTF
>few|TRBJ2-7|TRBV30|.
CAWSVLAAYEQYF
>.|TRBJ1-1|TRBV6-4|.
CASRGSPNTEAFF
>.|TRBJ1-1|TRBV2|TRBD1
CASSRDRGGTEAFF
>few|TRBJ1-1|TRBV18|TRBD1
CASSVDRGNTEAFF
>.|TRBJ1-2|TRBV5-1|.
CASSIHPEGIYGYTF
>.|TRBJ1-3|TRBV27|.
CASSAQGGNTIYF
>.|TRBJ1-3|TRBV9|.
CASSPHEAANGNTIYF
>.|TRBJ2-5|TRBV15|.
CATSSGLGGTQYF
>few|TRBJ2-7|TRBV5-1|TRBD1
CASSSGQSKPRVQYF
>.|TRBJ1-1|TRBV6-5|.
CASSFDRSAEAFF
>.|TRBJ2-7|TRBV7-2|TRBD1
CASSTDRGNFYEQYF
>.|TRBJ2-2|TRBV2|TRBD1
CASSTGVGTGELFF
>.|TRBJ2-4|TRBV19|TRBD1
CANSPGGTGTAKNIQYF
>.|TRBJ2-1|TRBV6-1|TRBD1
CASSEVYGTGDNEQFF
>.|TRBJ2-5|TRBV28|.
CASRSMAGAQETQYF
>.|TRBJ2-5|TRBV7-8|TRBD1
CASSLGTGVLQETQYF
>.|TRBJ2-1|TRBV4-3|.
CASSPDPAAVPREQFF
>.|TRBJ2-1|TRBV19|.
CASSTQLGNEQFF
>.|TRBJ1-2|TRBV5-4|.
CASAWGPNYGYTF
>.|TRBJ2-2|TRBV7-9|TRBD1
CASSATGDTGELFF
>few|TRBJ1-5|TRBV6-6|TRBD1
CASRGPGQGEQPQHF
>few|TRBJ2-7|TRBV5-1|.
CASSLSREPRGEQYF
>.|TRBJ2-7|TRBV23-1|TRBD1
CASSQSTGGGGHRGEQYF
>.|TRBJ1-2|TRBV4-1|TRBD1
CASSSGQRSSNYGYTF
>few|TRBJ1-4|TRBV11-1|TRBD1
CASSDTSTGVEKLFF
>.|TRBJ2-7|TRBV20-1|TRBD1
CSAGTGREQYF
>.|.|TRBV30|.
CAWSVGQIKSYEQYF
>.|TRBJ2-5|TRBV30|TRBD2
CASEGGSRETQYF
>.|TRBJ2-7|TRBV6-6|.
CASSYSLELEQYF
>.|TRBJ2-5|TRBV10-3|.
CAISDTRQAQETQYF
>.|TRBJ1-1|TRBV29-1|TRBD1
CSVVYRGLTEAFF
>.|TRBJ2-1|TRBV6-4|TRBD2
CASSDSSGAVDEQFF
>few|TRBJ2-1|TRBV11-2|.
CASSPTRGNEQFF
>.|TRBJ2-7|TRBV6-6|TRBD1
CASSRPGTGQYEQYF
>once|TRBJ2-2|TRBV5-1|TRBD1
CASSPGQPTGELFF
>.|TRBJ2-1|TRBV7-8|TRBD1
CASSPGTDYNEQFF
>.|TRBJ1-1|TRBV15|.
CATNFGGVGTEAFF
>.|TRBJ1-2|TRBV10-2|.
CASKGEGTNYGYTF
>.|TRBJ1-4|TRBV28|.
CASSFSGRKLFF
>.|TRBJ2-7|TRBV28|.
CASRQGLSPYEQYF
>.|TRBJ1-1|TRBV11-2|TRBD1
CASSLPRDRELSEAFF
>.|TRBJ1-5|TRBV29-1|.
CSVRDTGSQPQHF
>.|.|TRBV5-4|TRBD2
CASSLGGAGGPYEQYF
>.|TRBJ2-3|TRBV5-1|TRBD2
CASSPGGGSTDTQYF
>once|TRBJ2-7|TRBV11-2|TRBD1
CASSLAGQGKGQYF
>once|TRBJ2-3|TRBV5-1|TRBD2
CASSLGSSGVTDTQYF